This T cell receptor (beta chain) appears in the sequencing data of a study of T cell repertoires in cytomegalovirus infection. Worth noting for this clonotype: Its target is not known.

General observations from the study: Cumulative public TCR beta family frequency identified carriers of CMV plus the relevant HLA.

TCRdb passed the reads through MiXCR, listing each CDR3 protein once. The sample yields about 770,000 distinct CDR3 sequences, 25% to 30% seen once. Germline CDR1 SGHRS, CDR2 YFSETQ. The CDR3 length is 13 residues. V lost 4 bases and J 3 bases, leaving 7 bases between the germline ends. The receptor's source is a human donor in good health (CMV status not recorded). Some clones in this sample may be carry-over from other donors' samples. The rearrangement joins TRBV5-1 to TRBJ1-4; D unclear. The starting material was cultured CD8+ T cells from PBMCs, obtained from culture after CMV antigen stimulation. CDR3: CASSRWANEKLFF. CDR3 bases: TGCGCCAGCAGCCGGTGGGCTAATGAAAAACTGTTTTTT.